This entry describes one T cell receptor (beta chain). The data were taken from a study of T-cell reconstitution after alpha-beta-depleted transplantation in children. For TCRbeta, the library was prepared with unique molecular identifiers. TCRdb passed the PCR reads through MiXCR, listing each CDR3 protein once. The table records a few hundred thousand distinct CDR3 sequences, about 9.3% of them present only once. The source material was PBMCs from the stem cell graft donor, sampled from the stem cell graft. The clonotype comes from a human donor who donated a stem cell graft to a child with acute lymphoblastic leukemia.

CDR3 bases: TGTGCCAGCAGCTCCCCATTCCGGGACCCATACAATGAGCAGTTCTTC. This gives the protein CASSSPFRDPYNEQFF. This chain links TRBV7-6 with TRBJ2-1, with D perhaps assigned TRBD1 or TRBD2 (5 bases each). Germline V gene lookup returns CDR1 SGHVS and CDR2 FNYEAQ. This CDR3 region has 16 residues. V was pared by 4 bases and J by 4 bases, with 17 bases between.